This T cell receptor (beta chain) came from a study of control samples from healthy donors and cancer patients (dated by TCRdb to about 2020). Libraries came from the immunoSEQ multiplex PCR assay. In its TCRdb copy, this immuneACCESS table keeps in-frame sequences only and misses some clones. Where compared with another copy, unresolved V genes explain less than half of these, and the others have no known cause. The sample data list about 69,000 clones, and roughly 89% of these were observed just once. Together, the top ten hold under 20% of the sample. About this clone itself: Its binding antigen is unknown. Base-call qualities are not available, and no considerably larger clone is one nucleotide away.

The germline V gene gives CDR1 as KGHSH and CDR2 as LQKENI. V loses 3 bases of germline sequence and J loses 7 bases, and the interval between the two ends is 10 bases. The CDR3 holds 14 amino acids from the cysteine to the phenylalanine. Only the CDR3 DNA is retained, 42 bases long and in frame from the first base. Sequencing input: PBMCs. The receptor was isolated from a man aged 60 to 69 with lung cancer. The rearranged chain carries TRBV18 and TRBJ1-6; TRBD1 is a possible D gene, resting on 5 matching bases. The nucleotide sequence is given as TGTGCCAGCTCACCTCGGGACGGGAATTCACCCCTCCACTTT. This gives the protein CASSPRDGNSPLHF.